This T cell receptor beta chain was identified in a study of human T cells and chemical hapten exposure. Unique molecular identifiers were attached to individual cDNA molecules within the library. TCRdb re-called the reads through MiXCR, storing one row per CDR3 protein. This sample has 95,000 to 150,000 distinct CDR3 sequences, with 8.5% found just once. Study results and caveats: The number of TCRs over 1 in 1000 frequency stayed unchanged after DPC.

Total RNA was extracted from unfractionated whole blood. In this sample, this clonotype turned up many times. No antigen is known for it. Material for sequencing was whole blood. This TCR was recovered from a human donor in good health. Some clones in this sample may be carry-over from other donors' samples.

The CDR3 loop is CASSLWVGWEDYGYTF. CDR3 nucleotide sequence: TGTGCCAGCAGCTTATGGGTAGGGTGGGAGGACTATGGCTACACCTTC. The chain joins TRBV7-2 to TRBJ1-2; no firm D call. CDR1 is SGHTA and CDR2 is FQGNSA in the germline V gene. CDR3 length: 16 amino acids. Between the trimmed V and J ends, which lost 2 bases and 3 bases, there was a span of 16 bases.